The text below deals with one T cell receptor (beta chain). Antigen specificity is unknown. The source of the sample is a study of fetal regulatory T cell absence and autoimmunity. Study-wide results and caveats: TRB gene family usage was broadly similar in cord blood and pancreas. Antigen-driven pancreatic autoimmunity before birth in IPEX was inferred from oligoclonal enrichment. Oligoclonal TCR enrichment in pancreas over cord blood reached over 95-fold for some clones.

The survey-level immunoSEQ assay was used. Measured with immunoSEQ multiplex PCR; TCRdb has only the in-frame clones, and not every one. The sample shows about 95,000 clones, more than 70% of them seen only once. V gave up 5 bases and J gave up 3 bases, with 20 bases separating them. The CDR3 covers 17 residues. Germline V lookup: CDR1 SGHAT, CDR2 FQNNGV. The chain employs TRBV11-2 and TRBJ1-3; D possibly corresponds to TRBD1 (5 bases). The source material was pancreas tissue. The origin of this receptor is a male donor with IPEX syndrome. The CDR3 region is CASSLTGIRGGGNTIYF. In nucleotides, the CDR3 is TGTGCCAGCAGCCTTACCGGGATCCGGGGCGGTGGAAACACCATATATTTT.